This entry lists 6 T cell receptor beta chains sequenced from one sample in a study of beta chain features in type 1 diabetes. Study-wide results and caveats: All four CD4+ subsets from Type 1 diabetes patients carried moderately but significantly shorter TCRB CDR3s.

The antigens these receptors bind are not known. Sequencing targeted expressed TCRB transcripts, as all isolated RNA had been reverse transcribed. Sequencing was performed with immunoSEQ multiplex PCR; in TCRdb, only in-frame clones are kept and a portion is missing. The repertoire holds about 170,000 clones, with approximately 7.8% as singletons. The sequencing input was central memory CD4+ T cells from blood. The receptors derive from a woman in her 40s with type 1 diabetes.

This clone was recorded many times. The J gene is TRBJ1-1, the V gene TRBV18, with a weak D call TRBD1 (6 bases). CDR3 length: 15 residues. V lost 3 bases to trimming and J lost 3 bases, with 14 bases between them. Germline V gene sequence: CDR1 KGHSH, CDR2 LQKENI. CDR3 loop: CASSPDGGPYTEAFF. As DNA, the CDR3 is TGTGCCAGCTCACCGGACGGGGGGCCTTACACTGAAGCTTTCTTT.

In its sample, this clone was seen a few times. This chain joins TRBV6-5 and TRBJ1-2, with 8 bases matching TRBD1. Germline loops: CDR1 MNHEY, CDR2 SVGAGI. The CDR3 extends over 14 amino acids. The junction had 5 bases not matched to a gene; V was cut back by 8 bases and J by 0 bases. CDR3 nucleotides: TGTGCCAGCGGACAGGGTCTAGCTAACTATGGCTACACCTTC. Its translation is CASGQGLANYGYTF.

This clone was recorded many times. This sequence joins TRBV15 and TRBJ1-5; D gene unclear. This CDR3 has 13 amino acids. V lost 4 bases, J lost 6 bases, and 10 bases lay in between. Germline V gene lookup returns CDR1 LNHNV and CDR2 YYDKDF (reference sequence). CDR3 in amino acids: CATSTAEGQPQHF. CDR3 sequence (DNA): TGTGCCACCAGCACAGCCGAGGGTCAGCCCCAGCATTTT.

The genes are TRBV7-2 and TRBJ2-7; D remains unclear. In germline, CDR1 is SGHTA, CDR2 FQGNSA. The V gene lost 1 base and the J gene lost 7 bases, with 5 bases spanning the gap. This CDR3 has 11 residues. CDR3 coding DNA: TGTGCCAGCAGCTTAGTCGCGGAGCAGTACTTC. It encodes CASSLVAEQYF.

This chain connects TRBV6-6 to TRBJ2-1, with D unresolved. The germline V gene encodes CDR1 MNHNY and CDR2 SVGAGI (reference sequence). The CDR3 loop spans 12 amino acids. V was pared by 2 bases and J by 7 bases, with 6 bases between. CDR3: CASSYAKNEQFF. The DNA for the CDR3 is TGTGCCAGCAGTTACGCGAAGAATGAGCAGTTCTTC.

The V gene is TRBV4-3, the J gene TRBJ1-1; D remains ambiguous. The CDR3 extends over 14 amino acids. Germline V lookup: CDR1 LGHNA, CDR2 YSLEER. The V gene lost 1 base and the J gene lost 1 base, with 7 bases spanning the gap. The CDR3 loop reads CASSQVIGNTEAFF. As DNA, the CDR3 is TGCGCCAGCAGCCAAGTTATCGGGAACACTGAAGCTTTCTTT.